The 8 T cell receptor beta chains below come from one sample, sequenced in a study of graft-versus-host responses after intestinal transplantation. Here immunoSEQ multiplex PCR was the method, and the copy in TCRdb shows in-frame clones only, minus some. The repertoire has tens of thousands of clones, around four fifths of them found once; the top ten carry approximately 3.7%. The sequences come from PBMCs, collected 1070 days after transplant. These receptors originate from a human patient who received an intestinal transplant, so some T cells may come from the graft donor.

The chain employs TRBV6-5 and TRBJ2-3, with TRBD2 identical over 13 bases. CDR1 MNHEY and CDR2 SVGAGI come from the germline V gene. Unmatched junction bases numbered 5, after V lost 5 bases and J lost 6 bases. This CDR3 has 15 amino acids. CDR3 sequence: CASSRGLAGVDTQYF. The DNA of the CDR3 is TGTGCCAGCAGTCGCGGACTAGCGGGAGTTGATACGCAGTATTTT.

J is TRBJ2-7 and V is TRBV4-1, with no clear D. The germline V and J ends were trimmed by 0 bases and 5 bases, with 8 bases remaining between them. The CDR3 runs 13 residues. Germline CDR1 reads MGHRA; CDR2 reads YSYEKL. The CDR3 DNA is TGCGCCAGCAGCCAAGAGGAAGAAGACGAGCAGTACTTC. Protein product: CASSQEEEDEQYF.

The gene calls are TRBV19 and TRBJ1-1; 8 bases agree with TRBD1. V gave up 6 bases and J gave up 2 bases; unmatched junction bases: 5. The CDR3 has 14 amino acids. The V gene's germline CDR1 is LNHDA and CDR2 SQIVND (reference sequence). The CDR3: CASSRGPANTEAFF. CDR3 coding DNA: TGTGCCAGTAGCAGGGGGCCTGCTAACACTGAAGCTTTCTTT.

The rearrangement links TRBV18 to TRBJ2-3; TRBD2 agrees at 7 bases. Germline CDR1 and CDR2: KGHSH and LQKENI. V shed 1 base, J shed 4 bases, and the junction held 8 bases outside the gene matches. The CDR3 has 16 amino acids. The CDR3 here is CASSPRWGGSPDTQYF. DNA for the CDR3: TGTGCCAGCTCACCACGGTGGGGCGGGAGTCCAGATACGCAGTATTTT.

The V gene is TRBV9, the J gene TRBJ2-5; D is unresolved. Trimming removed 3 bases from V and 0 bases from J, with 6 bases in between. The germline gives CDR1 SGDLS, CDR2 YYNGEE. This CDR3 spans 13 amino acids. As DNA, the CDR3 is TGTGCCAGCAGCGCCCGCGACCAAGAGACCCAGTACTTC. Translating it yields CASSARDQETQYF. The full variable domain, completed using reference TRBV9 and TRBJ2-5, is DSGVTQTPKHLITATGQRVTLRCSPRSGDLSVYWYQQSLDQGLQFLIQYYNGEERAKGNILERFSAQQFPDLHSELNLSSLELGDSALYFCASSARDQETQYFGPGTRLLVL.

The rearrangement links TRBV7-9 to TRBJ2-7; the match to TRBD1 covers 7 bases. The CDR3 runs to 15 residues. CDR1 and CDR2 from the germline V gene are SEHNR and FQNEAQ (reference sequence). Trimming removed 0 bases from V and 3 bases from J; junction bases left unmatched: 5. In DNA, the CDR3 is TGTGCCAGCAGCTTAGCCCCAGGGGGAAGCTACGAGCAGTACTTC. Protein sequence: CASSLAPGGSYEQYF.

The chain employs TRBV9 and TRBJ2-5, with no clear D. The CDR3 has 15 amino acids. Trimming took 0 bases from V and 1 from J, leaving 10 bases between them. Germline lookup yields CDR1 SGDLS and CDR2 YYNGEE. CDR3 in amino acids: CASSVAPGSQETQYF. The DNA for the CDR3 is TGTGCCAGCAGCGTAGCCCCAGGCAGCCAAGAGACCCAGTACTTC.

V is TRBV6-1 and J is TRBJ2-7, with a possible D match to TRBD1 (5 bases). Germline CDR1 reads MNHNS; CDR2 reads SASEGT. The CDR3 sequence is 14 residues long. Trimming pared 3 bases from V and 4 bases from J, leaving 13 bases between. CDR3 amino acids: CASSDDSLWYEQYF. CDR3 coding DNA: TGTGCCAGCAGTGACGACAGTCTTTGGTACGAGCAGTACTTC.